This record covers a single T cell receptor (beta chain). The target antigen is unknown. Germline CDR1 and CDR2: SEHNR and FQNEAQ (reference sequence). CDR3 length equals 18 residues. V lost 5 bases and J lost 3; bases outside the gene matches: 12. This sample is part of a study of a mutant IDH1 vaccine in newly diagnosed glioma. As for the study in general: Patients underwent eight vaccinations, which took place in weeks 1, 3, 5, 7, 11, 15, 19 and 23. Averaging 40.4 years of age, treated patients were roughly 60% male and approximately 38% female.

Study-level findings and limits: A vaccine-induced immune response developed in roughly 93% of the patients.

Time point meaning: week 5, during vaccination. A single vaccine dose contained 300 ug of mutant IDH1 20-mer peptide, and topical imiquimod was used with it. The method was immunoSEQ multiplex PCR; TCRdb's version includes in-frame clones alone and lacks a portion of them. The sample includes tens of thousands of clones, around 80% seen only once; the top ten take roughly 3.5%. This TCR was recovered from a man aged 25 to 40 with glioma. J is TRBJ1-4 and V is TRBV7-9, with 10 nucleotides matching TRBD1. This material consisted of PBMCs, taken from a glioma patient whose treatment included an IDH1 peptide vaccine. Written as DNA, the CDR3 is TGTGCCAGCAGCCTAAGGGACAGGGGAAATGTTTCTAATGAAAAACTGTTTTTT. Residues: CASSLRDRGNVSNEKLFF.